These T cell receptor beta chains were read from a single sample in a study of OX40 agonist ivuxolimab in advanced cancers. Profiled with immunoSEQ multiplex PCR; TCRdb holds only in-frame clones, not every one. The sample lists approximately 10,000 clones, 86% seen once, with roughly 30% in the top ten. The material sequenced was CD4+ or CD8+ T cells sorted from blood, taken in a trial of the OX40 agonist ivuxolimab. Every receptor here comes from an adult with an advanced solid tumor such as melanoma, head and neck, liver or kidney cancer. Both conserved end residues are part of each CDR3. A D gene is named only where the DNA matches it firmly. A clone size is listed for some rows: how often the clone was seen (once, few, many), or a class if it is expanded.

>-|-|TRBJ2-3|TRBV7-8
TGTGCCAGCAGCTTTCTGGTCACTGGAGACTCGGGGCAGTATTTT
CASSFLVTGDSGQYF
>-|-|TRBJ2-7|TRBV28
TGTGCCAGCAAGTCTCGGGGGCGCTCCTACGAGCAGTACTTC
CASKSRGRSYEQYF
>once|TRBD1|TRBJ1-2|TRBV28
TGTGCCAGCAGTTTATGGCAGGGGGTAGATGGCTACACCTTC
CASSLWQGVDGYTF
>-|-|TRBJ1-2|TRBV10-3
TGTGCCATCACACCGGGTGAGGAGTTCTATGGCTACACCTTC
CAITPGEEFYGYTF
>-|TRBD1|TRBJ1-2|TRBV13
TGTGCCAGCAGCTTCCAGGGGGACCATGGCTACACCTTC
CASSFQGDHGYTF
>-|TRBD2|TRBJ2-1|TRBV27
TGTGCCAGCACCACTAGCGGGAGTCACAATGAGCAGTTCTTC
CASTTSGSHNEQFF
>-|-|TRBJ2-1|TRBV28
TGTGCCAGCAGTTTCGCTCCGACAGGCGACAATGAGCAGTTCTTC
CASSFAPTGDNEQFF
>-|-|TRBJ2-1|TRBV27
TGTGCCAGCAGTTTCTTTTCAAGCTCCTACAATGAGCAGTTCTTC
CASSFFSSSYNEQFF
>-|TRBD2|TRBJ2-7|TRBV6-5
TGTGCCAGCGTTCTAGCGGGAGCTCGCGAGCAGTACTTC
CASVLAGAREQYF
>-|-|TRBJ2-5|TRBV6-1
TGTGCCAGCAGTTCCTTAGGAGGAAAACAAGAGACCCAGTACTTC
CASSSLGGKQETQYF
>-|-|TRBJ1-3|TRBV4-1
TGCGCCAGCAGCCAAGGGACAGTTTTAACGGGAAACACCATATATTTT
CASSQGTVLTGNTIYF
>-|TRBD1|TRBJ1-2|TRBV30
TGTGCCTGGAGCCTTGGACAGGGGGTGGGCTATGGCTACACCTTC
CAWSLGQGVGYGYTF
>-|-|TRBJ2-7|TRBV6-5
TGTGCCAGCAGTTACTCGTTCATCTCGGACTACGAGCAGTACTTC
CASSYSFISDYEQYF
>few|-|TRBJ2-5|TRBV7-9
TGTGCCAGCAGCTTAGCTAAGACAGGGAGGGCCCAAGAGACCCAGTACTTC
CASSLAKTGRAQETQYF
>-|-|TRBJ1-2|TRBV6-5
TGTGCCAGCAGTTACGGGGTGTACTATGGCTACACCTTC
CASSYGVYYGYTF
>-|-|TRBJ1-1|TRBV11-2
TGTGCCAGCAGCCGAAGCGGAACTGAAGCTTTCTTT
CASSRSGTEAFF
>-|-|TRBJ2-7|TRBV7-4
TGTGCCAGCGGGGGCCAGGACCGCCCGGGGCAGTACTTC
CASGGQDRPGQYF